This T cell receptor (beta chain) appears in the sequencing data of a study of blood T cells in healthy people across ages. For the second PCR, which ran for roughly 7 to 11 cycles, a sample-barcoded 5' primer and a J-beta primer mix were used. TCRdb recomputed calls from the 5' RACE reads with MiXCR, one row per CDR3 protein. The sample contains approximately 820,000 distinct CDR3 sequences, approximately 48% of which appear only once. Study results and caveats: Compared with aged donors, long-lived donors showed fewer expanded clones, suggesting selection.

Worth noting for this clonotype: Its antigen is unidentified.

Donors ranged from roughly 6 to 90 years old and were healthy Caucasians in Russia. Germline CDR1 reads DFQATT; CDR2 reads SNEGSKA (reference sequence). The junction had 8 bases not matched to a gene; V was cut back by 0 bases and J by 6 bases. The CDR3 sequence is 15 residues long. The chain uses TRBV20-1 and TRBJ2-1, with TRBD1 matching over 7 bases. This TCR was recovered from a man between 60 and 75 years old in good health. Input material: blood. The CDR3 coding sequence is TGCAGTGCTAGAGATCCGGACAGGCAGGTCAATGAGCAGTTCTTC. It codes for CSARDPDRQVNEQFF.